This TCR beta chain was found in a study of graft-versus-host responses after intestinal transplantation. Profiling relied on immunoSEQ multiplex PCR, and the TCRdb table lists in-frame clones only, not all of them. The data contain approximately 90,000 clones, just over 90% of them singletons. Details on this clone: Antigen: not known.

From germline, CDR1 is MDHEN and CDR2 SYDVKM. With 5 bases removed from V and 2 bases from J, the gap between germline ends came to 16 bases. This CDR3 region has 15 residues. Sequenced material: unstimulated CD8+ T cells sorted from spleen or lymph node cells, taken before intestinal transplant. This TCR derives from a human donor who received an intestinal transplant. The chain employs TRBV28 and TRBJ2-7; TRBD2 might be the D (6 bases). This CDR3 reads CASSPLWEDTYEQYF. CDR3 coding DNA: TGTGCCAGCAGTCCCCTCTGGGAGGACACCTACGAGCAGTACTTC.